The present T cell receptor beta chain was sequenced within a study of CD8+CD57+ T cells in acquired aplastic anemia (dated by TCRdb to the late 2010s). About the study as a whole: Extracted DNA from sorted CD4+ and CD8+ cells averaged around 3.5 ug, ranging from roughly 0.19 to 27.4 ug. A CD8+CD57+ expansion meant a frequency higher than the mean frequency seen in healthy subjects. The full study reports these points: No significant difference in CD8+ Simpson's diversity was found between patients and healthy controls (P=0.060). Although 25 to 30 CD8+ CDR3 sequences were shared by patients and controls, these sequences appeared highly expressed in patients and within the immunodominant clones of patients.

Only a few counts were recorded for this clonotype. Its antigen is currently not known. Base qualities are not provided; no much larger clone lies one nucleotide away. A distance of 9 bases separates the germline ends of V and J, which lose 5 bases and 4 bases respectively. The CDR3 runs 12 amino acids, cysteine and phenylalanine included. Just CDR3 DNA is preserved here, 36 bases in frame from base 1. The germline V gene (reference sequence) sets CDR1 to SEHNR and CDR2 to FQNEAQ. Genomic DNA was used as template for profiling of TCR beta VDJ combinations and CDR3 sequences. An Illumina HiSeq 2000 was the platform used for TCR repertoire sequencing. The authors' pipeline ran thus. TRBV/TRBJ rearrangement plots, CDR3 size and DJ length profiles, and Simpson's diversity index were used to assess repertoires. The most abundant DNA sequence in the deep sequencing data was taken as the immunodominant clone. CDR3 amino acid sequences were checked for sharing between subjects and were compared against published repertoires and the VDJdb database. TCRdb reprocessed the public reads (quality trimming at Q25 with fastp, clone calling with MiXCR) and kept in-frame beta chains. Rows merge per CDR3 protein into single entries with the most common DNA and genes. These V and J calls are TCRdb output, not the study's own analysis. This sample is represented by 150,000 to 200,000 distinct CDR3 sequences; roughly 50% of them were singletons. The ten largest clonotypes hold more than 30% of the sample.

Patients chosen for sequencing had shown expansion of CD8+CD57+ cells by flow cytometry. Every patient had a diagnosis of severe acquired aplastic anemia based on International Study of Aplastic Anemia and Agranulocytosis and Camitta criteria. Patients had received no therapy at the time of blood sampling. In this study, sorted CD4+ and CD8+ T cells from the blood of healthy subjects and of severe aplastic anemia patients had their TCR repertoires deep-sequenced. Patients were enrolled under clinicaltrials.gov protocols 00001620, 01623167, 00001397, 00071045, 00081523 and 00961064 in the USA. Ficoll-Paque density gradient centrifugation was used to isolate peripheral blood mononuclear cells. CD4+ and CD8+ T cells were sorted by FACS or magnetic beads before DNA extraction.

The TCR comes from a human donor with aplastic anemia. The sequenced material came from sorted CD4+, CD8+, or CD8+CD57+ T cells (not recorded which) from PBMCs. In this chain, TRBV7-9 is recombined with TRBJ2-7, with no confidently assigned D gene. This receptor carries the CDR3 CASSATMYEQYF. DNA sequence: TGTGCCAGCAGCGCCACCATGTACGAGCAGTACTTC.